Each of the 22 T cell receptor beta chains below was sequenced from the same sample in a study of CD8 T cells in Susac syndrome. RNA totalling roughly 0.45 to 1 ug underwent reverse transcription with random hexamers. TCRdb called the immunoSEQ multiplex PCR reads again in MiXCR, with one record for every CDR3 protein. Of approximately 49,000 distinct CDR3 sequences listed, more than 85% are singletons. The sample taken for sequencing was CD8+ T cells from PBMCs. These TCRs come from a human donor with Susac syndrome.

This sequence joins TRBV13 and TRBJ2-7; 7 nucleotides align to TRBD1. Germline assignment: CDR1 PRHDT and CDR2 FYEKMQ (reference sequence). The junction had 9 bases not matched to a gene; V was cut back by 8 bases and J by 2 bases. The length of the CDR3 is 14 residues. CDR3 sequence (DNA): TGTGCCAGCTCCCCGGGGACAGATACCTACGAGCAGTACTTC. Translating gives CASSPGTDTYEQYF.

The chain couples TRBV12-3 or TRBV12-4 to TRBJ1-2; D is unresolved. The V end lost 1 base, the J end lost 8 bases, and 8 bases lay between the germline ends. The CDR3 spans 12 residues. CDR3 protein: CASSLDSFGYTF. CDR3 bases: TGTGCCAGCAGTTTAGACAGTTTCGGCTACACCTTC.

V and J are TRBV6-2 or TRBV6-3 and TRBJ2-7, with D maybe TRBD2 (5 bases). Trimming took off 8 bases at V and 5 bases at J, with 16 bases between the two ends. Germline lookup yields CDR1 MNHEY and CDR2 SVGEGT. The CDR3 has 13 amino acids. The CDR3 sequence is CASEGLARDEQYF. The CDR3 DNA is TGTGCCAGCGAAGGACTCGCTCGGGACGAGCAGTACTTC.

The V and J genes are TRBV11-2 and TRBJ1-2, with TRBD1 matching 8 bases. The V gene's germline CDR1 is SGHAT and CDR2 FQNNGV. The CDR3 extends over 11 amino acids. V lost 7 bases, J lost 6 bases, and 1 base stayed unmatched. CDR3 DNA sequence: TGTGCCAGCAAGGACAGGGATGGCTACACCTTC. As protein: CASKDRDGYTF.

This clonotype was seen just once. The gene calls are TRBV27 and TRBJ2-5; TRBD1 matches 11 bases. Trimming removed 5 bases from V and 9 bases from J; junction bases left unmatched: 11. Per germline, CDR1 MNHEY and CDR2 SMNVEV (reference sequence). The CDR3 spans 15 residues. The CDR3 DNA reads TGTGCCAGCAGTACCGAGGACAGGGGGCTTCGGGCCCAGTACTTC. This encodes CASSTEDRGLRAQYF.

The V call is TRBV30, the J call TRBJ1-1; the D is unclear. The CDR3 has 13 residues. Germline CDR1 is GTSNPN and CDR2 is SVGIG (reference sequence). V gave up 0 bases and J gave up 4 bases, with 9 bases separating them. The CDR3 DNA reads TGTGCCTGGAGTGTCGGTGTGGGCACTGAAGCTTTCTTT. Encoded protein: CAWSVGVGTEAFF.

This CDR3 is CASSQAGLGGYTF. CDR3 coding DNA: TGTGCCAGCAGCCAAGCCGGACTGGGAGGCTACACCTTC. The chain joins TRBV3-1 to TRBJ1-2; D remains ambiguous. The germline CDR1 and CDR2 sequences are LGHDT and YNNKEL (reference sequence). V was pared by 1 base and J by 8 bases, with 11 bases between. There are 13 residues in the CDR3.

This clonotype appeared a single time. The V gene is TRBV24-1, the J gene TRBJ2-1, with TRBD1 matching over 9 bases. Germline CDR1 KGHDR, CDR2 SFDVKD. J lost 0 bases, V lost 3 bases, and 5 bases had no gene match. CDR3 length equals 17 residues. The CDR3 region has the DNA TGTGCCACCAGTGATGACGGGACAGGGAGCTCCTACAATGAGCAGTTCTTC. Amino acids: CATSDDGTGSSYNEQFF.

V gene TRBV30 combines with J gene TRBJ2-7; D is ambiguous. CDR1 and CDR2 (germline): GTSNPN, SVGIG (reference sequence). The CDR3 consists of 11 residues. V lost 0 bases and J 3 bases, leaving 3 bases between the germline ends. CDR3 sequence (DNA): TGTGCCTGGAGTGTGGGCTACGAGCAGTACTTC. Residues: CAWSVGYEQYF.

CDR3 loop: CASSLPWGGDEQYF. The CDR3 DNA sequence: TGTGCCAGCAGCCTGCCGTGGGGGGGAGACGAGCAGTACTTC. The J gene is TRBJ2-7, the V gene TRBV2; 7 positions match TRBD2. CDR3 length equals 14 residues. Germline trimming cut 6 bases from V and 5 bases from J; bases unmatched to any gene: 10. Germline lookup yields CDR1 SNHLY and CDR2 FYNNEI.

The V and J genes are TRBV7-9 and TRBJ1-1, with 7 bases matching TRBD1. The CDR3 consists of 16 residues. J was trimmed by 0 bases and V by 5 bases; bases with no gene match: 9. Per the germline V gene, CDR1 is SEHNR and CDR2 is FQNEAQ (reference sequence). In DNA form, the CDR3 reads TGTGCCAGCAGCGCACGACAGGGTGGGGTGAACACTGAAGCTTTCTTT. It is translated as CASSARQGGVNTEAFF.

V and J are TRBV14 and TRBJ1-1, with a tentative D call TRBD1 (6 bases). Germline V lookup: CDR1 SGHDN, CDR2 FVKESK. V was pared by 3 bases and J by 0 bases, with 14 bases between. This CDR3 has 16 amino acids. The CDR3 sequence: CASSHQRTGLNTEAFF. The CDR3 bases are TGTGCCAGCAGCCACCAGAGAACAGGGTTGAACACTGAAGCTTTCTTT.

The chain uses TRBV5-1 and TRBJ1-4; 10 bases map to TRBD1. CDR3 length equals 15 residues. V lost 3 bases, J lost 6 bases, and 5 bases stayed unmatched. CDR1 SGHRS and CDR2 YFSETQ come from the germline V gene. For the CDR3, the DNA is TGCGCCAGCAGCTCGACAGGGGGCAGCGATGAAAAACTGTTTTTT. Its protein is CASSSTGGSDEKLFF.

The chain is built from TRBV2 and TRBJ2-1, with a tentative D call TRBD2 (6 bases). V shed 10 bases and J shed 6 bases, with 19 bases lying between them. This CDR3 region has 14 residues. The germline V gene encodes CDR1 SNHLY and CDR2 FYNNEI. The CDR3 region is CATEGKAGSNEQFF. CDR3 sequence (DNA): TGTGCCACCGAGGGGAAGGCCGGGAGCAATGAGCAGTTCTTC.

With regard to this clonotype: Compared with germline, one end of the junction differs, possibly owing to a read error. The gene calls are TRBV9 and TRBJ2-1; the D call may be TRBD1 or TRBD2 (5 bases each). Germline V CDR1 and CDR2: SGDLS, YYNGEE. This CDR3 spans 15 amino acids. The CDR3 reads CASSELRGSYTEQFF. The CDR3 bases are TGTGCCAGCAGCGAGCTCCGGGGCAGCTACACTGAGCAGTTCTTC.

The chain carries TRBV5-6 and TRBJ1-5; D ambiguous. V lost 0 bases and J lost 7, with 11 bases in between. Germline V CDR1 and CDR2: SGHDT, YYEEEE. This CDR3 has 14 amino acids. CDR3 amino acids: CASSLGVWRQPQHF. In DNA, the CDR3 is TGTGCCAGCAGCTTGGGGGTTTGGAGGCAGCCCCAGCATTTT.

J is TRBJ2-5 and V is TRBV24-1, with D perhaps being TRBD1 or TRBD2 (6 bases each). V was trimmed by 7 bases and J by 5 bases, leaving 16 bases between them. CDR1 and CDR2 (germline): KGHDR, SFDVKD. CDR3 length equals 14 residues. The CDR3 DNA reads TGTGCCACCAGGTTTAGGGGGGTTCGGGAGACCCAGTACTTC. It is translated as CATRFRGVRETQYF.

The chain is built from TRBV12-3 or TRBV12-4 and TRBJ2-1, with a tentative D call TRBD1 (5 bases). V was trimmed by 5 bases and J by 7 bases, leaving 9 bases between them. The CDR3 sequence is 12 residues long. CDR3 nucleotide sequence: TGTGCCAGCAGTCAACAGGTTAATGAGCAGTTCTTC. It encodes CASSQQVNEQFF.

The chain recombines TRBV6-6 with TRBJ1-2, with D maybe TRBD1 (6 bases). The V end was cut by 7 bases, the J end by 1 base, with 13 bases between. This CDR3 comprises 14 residues. Germline CDR1 and CDR2: MNHNY and SVGAGI (reference sequence). CDR3 nucleotide sequence: TGTGCCAGCACTAAAAGGGGGGTTAACTATGGCTACACCTTC. This sequence encodes CASTKRGVNYGYTF.

This clonotype was seen just once. This sequence joins TRBV30 and TRBJ1-1, with no clear D. The CDR3 has 12 residues. The germline gives CDR1 GTSNPN, CDR2 SVGIG (reference sequence). V was shortened by 1 base and J by 5 bases, with 8 bases between the two germline ends. The CDR3 coding sequence is TGTGCCTGGAGTGCAGTTACTACTGAAGCTTTCTTT. Amino acids: CAWSAVTTEAFF.

The J gene is TRBJ1-2, the V gene TRBV4-3; possibly TRBD1 for D (5 bases). The CDR3 length is 15 residues. Between the trimmed V and J ends, which lost 0 bases and 4 bases, there was a span of 12 bases. Germline CDR1 and CDR2: LGHNA and YSLEER. The CDR3: CASSQDPSGSYGYTF. CDR3 DNA sequence: TGCGCCAGCAGCCAAGACCCTTCAGGGAGCTATGGCTACACCTTC.

This clonotype is labeled medium-sized (0.01 to 0.1%). This chain connects TRBV4-3 to TRBJ2-1; 10 bases are shared with TRBD2. After removal of 0 bases from V and 9 bases from J, the junction contained 5 bases not matched to a gene. The CDR3 is made up of 15 amino acids. Germline CDR1 reads LGHNA; CDR2 reads YSLEER. CDR3 in amino acids: CASSQERAGGGEQFF. CDR3 nucleotide sequence: TGCGCCAGCAGCCAAGAGCGAGCGGGGGGGGGTGAGCAGTTCTTC.